Below, one T cell receptor (beta chain) is given with its context. The antigen remains unidentified. The entry originates in a study of naive and memory T cell subsets. Study-level findings and limits: Expression changes during T cell differentiation may affect RNA-based TCR counts. In CD4 and CD8 cells, diversity dropped from naive through EMRA. Over 85% of naive TCR sequences appeared only once, unlike memory subsets.

The V gene lost 5 bases and the J gene lost 6 bases, with 19 bases spanning the gap. This CDR3 is built from 15 residues. Cells stained for CD3, CD4, CD8, CD45RA, CD27 and viability were sorted into four CD45RA/CD27 subsets. Two oligonucleotides, mixed equimolar, formed the beta constant-region primer covering TRBC1 and TRBC2. Four rounds of PCR amplified the ligated cDNA using nested alpha and beta constant-region primers plus SP2. TCRdb re-derived calls from the UMI-ligation and nested PCR reads in MiXCR, one entry per CDR3 protein. The repertoire holds tens of thousands of distinct CDR3 sequences, with 9% as singletons.

The receptor comes from a human donor in good health. The chain combines TRBV12-3 or TRBV12-4 with TRBJ1-2; D gene unclear. The sequenced sample was naive CD8+ T cells from blood. The CDR3 sequence: CASSGTDGRKDGYTF. CDR3 DNA sequence: TGTGCCAGCAGTGGAACGGATGGGCGAAAGGATGGCTACACCTTC.